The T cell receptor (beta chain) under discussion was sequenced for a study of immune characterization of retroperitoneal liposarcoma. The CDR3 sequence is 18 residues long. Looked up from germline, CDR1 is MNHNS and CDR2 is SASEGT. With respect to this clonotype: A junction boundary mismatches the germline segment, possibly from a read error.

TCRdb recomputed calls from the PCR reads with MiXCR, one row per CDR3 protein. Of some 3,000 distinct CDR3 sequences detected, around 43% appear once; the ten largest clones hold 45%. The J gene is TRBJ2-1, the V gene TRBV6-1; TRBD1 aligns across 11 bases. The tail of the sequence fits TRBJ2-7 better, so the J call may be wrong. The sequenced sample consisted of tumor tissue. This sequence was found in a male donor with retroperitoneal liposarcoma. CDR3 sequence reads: CASSEGQGAIPFSYEQYF. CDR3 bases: TGTGCCAGCAGCGAAGGACAGGGGGCGATCCCTTTCTCCTACGAGCAGTACTTC.